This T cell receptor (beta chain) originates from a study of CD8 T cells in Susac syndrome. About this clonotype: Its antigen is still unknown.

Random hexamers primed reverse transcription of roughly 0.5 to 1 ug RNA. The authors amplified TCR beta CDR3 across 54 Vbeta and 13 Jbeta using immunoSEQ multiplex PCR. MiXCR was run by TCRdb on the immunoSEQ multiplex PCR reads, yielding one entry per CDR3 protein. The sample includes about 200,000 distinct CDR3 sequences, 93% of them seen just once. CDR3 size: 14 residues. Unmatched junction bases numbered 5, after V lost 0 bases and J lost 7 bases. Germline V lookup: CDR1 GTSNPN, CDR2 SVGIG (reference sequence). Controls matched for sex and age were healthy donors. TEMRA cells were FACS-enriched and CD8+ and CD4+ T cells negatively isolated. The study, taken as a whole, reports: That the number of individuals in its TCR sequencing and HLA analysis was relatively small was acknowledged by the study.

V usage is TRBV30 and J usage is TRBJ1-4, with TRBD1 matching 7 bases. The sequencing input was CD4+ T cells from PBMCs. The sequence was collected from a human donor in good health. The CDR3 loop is CAWSVGGAIEKLFF. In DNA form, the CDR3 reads TGTGCCTGGAGTGTAGGGGGCGCGATTGAAAAACTGTTTTTT. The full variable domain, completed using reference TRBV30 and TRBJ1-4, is SQTIHQWPATLVQPVGSPLSLECTVEGTSNPNLYWYRQAAGRGLQLLFYSVGIGQISSEVPQNLSASRPQDRQFILSSKKLLLSDSGFYLCAWSVGGAIEKLFFGSGTQLSVL.